These T cell receptor beta chains were read from a single sample in a study of long-term antiretroviral therapy in people with HIV. Method: immunoSEQ multiplex PCR; TCRdb's copy keeps in-frame clones and lacks some. The sample comprises approximately 30,000 clones, about four fifths of which are singletons, and roughly 6.7% rests with the top ten. The source was unsorted PBMCs, collected 0.4 years after starting antiretroviral therapy. These receptors were obtained from a man aged 18 to 35 with HIV. Both conserved end residues are part of each CDR3. The D gene is left open where the match is weak. Rows may omit the clone size; those that give it use once, few, many or a size class.

J gene | clone size | V gene | D gene | CDR3 DNA | CDR3 protein
TRBJ2-2 | NA | TRBV7-3 | TRBD1 | TGTGCCAGCAGCTTAGGGACAGACACCGGGGAGCTGTTTTTT | CASSLGTDTGELFF
TRBJ2-7 | NA | TRBV27 | NA | TGTGCCAGCAGTTTGACCCGGCAGGGGGGCTACGAGCAGTACTTC | CASSLTRQGGYEQYF
TRBJ1-6 | NA | TRBV9 | NA | TGTGCCAGCAGCCCCCGGGACGGCAGCTCCTATAATTCACCCCTCCACTTT | CASSPRDGSSYNSPLHF
TRBJ2-3 | once | TRBV19 | NA | TGTGCCAGTAGTATAGGTGGTGGCATAGGGAAAGATACGCAGTATTTT | CASSIGGGIGKDTQYF
TRBJ2-5 | NA | TRBV7-6 | NA | TGTGCCAGCAGCTTAGTGGTTAGGGGGGGGGCCCAAGAGACCCAGTACTTC | CASSLVVRGGAQETQYF
TRBJ2-1 | NA | TRBV5-5 | NA | TGTGCCAGCAGCTTGGCGGGGGAGCGGTACAATGAGCAGTTCTTC | CASSLAGERYNEQFF
TRBJ1-1 | NA | TRBV10-3 | NA | TGTGCCATCAGGGGAGGGAACACTGAAGCTTTCTTT | CAIRGGNTEAFF
TRBJ1-1 | NA | TRBV6-1 | NA | TGTGCCAGCAGTGATACTGTGCGGGGCCTTGGGACTGAAGCTTTCTTT | CASSDTVRGLGTEAFF
TRBJ2-2 | NA | TRBV27 | NA | TGTGCCAGCCGATTCTTCGGGACCGGGGAGCTGTTTTTT | CASRFFGTGELFF
TRBJ2-7 | NA | TRBV5-6 | NA | TGTGCCAGCAGCTTGCTAGGGCAGGGGCTCCACGAGCAGTACTTC | CASSLLGQGLHEQYF
TRBJ1-1 | NA | TRBV10-2 | TRBD1 | TGCGCCAGCAGCCTTACCCGGACAGGGTTAACATCTGAAGCTTTCTTT | CASSLTRTGLTSEAFF
TRBJ2-2 | NA | TRBV2 | NA | TGTGCCAGCAGTGATCAGGGGCGCGGCACCGGGGAGCTGTTTTTT | CASSDQGRGTGELFF
TRBJ2-7 | NA | TRBV5-5 | TRBD1 | TGTGCCAGCAGCTTGTTTGAGGGACAGGGATCCTACGAGCAGTACTTC | CASSLFEGQGSYEQYF
TRBJ1-2 | once | TRBV19 | NA | TGTGCCAGTAGTACAGGGTTCCGCTACACCTTC | CASSTGFRYTF
TRBJ2-1 | NA | TRBV6-5 | TRBD2 | TGTGCCAGCAGCCAGCGGCTAGCGGCCAATGAGCAGTTCTTC | CASSQRLAANEQFF
TRBJ1-2 | NA | TRBV5-8 | NA | TGTGCCAGCAGGCGGCGGGGCGAGAACTATGGCTACACCTTC | CASRRRGENYGYTF
TRBJ2-6 | NA | TRBV4-2 | NA | TGTGCCAGCAGCCAAGCGGTCGGTTTGAGCTCTGGGGCCAACGTCCTGACTTTC | CASSQAVGLSSGANVLTF
TRBJ2-1 | NA | TRBV5-1 | TRBD2 | TGCGCCAGCAGCTTGGGCCTAGCGGGGTACAATGAGCAGTTCTTC | CASSLGLAGYNEQFF
TRBJ1-1 | NA | TRBV5-4 | TRBD1 | TGTGCCAGCAGCTTCGGGACAGTCGCTTTCTTT | CASSFGTVAFF
TRBJ2-5 | medium-sized | TRBV6-5 | NA | TGTGCCAGCAGCCCCGGACAGAACCAAGAGACCCAGTACTTC | CASSPGQNQETQYF
TRBJ1-5 | NA | TRBV21-1 | NA | TGTGCCAGCAGCAATAGGGGGCCGAGCAATCAGCCCCAGCATTTT | CASSNRGPSNQPQHF
TRBJ2-7 | NA | TRBV6-1 | NA | TGTGCCAGCAGTGAAAGACCCGGGACACACTCCCACTACGAGCAGTACTTC | CASSERPGTHSHYEQYF
TRBJ1-5 | NA | TRBV27 | NA | TGTGCCAGAGGCCCCCTGTACCGGATGAACATCTATAGCAATCAGCCCCAGCATTTT | CARGPLYRMNIYSNQPQHF
TRBJ2-7 | once | TRBV19 | TRBD2 | TGTGCCAGTAGTACCCCCTCTGGGAGGGCCACCGAGCAGTACTTC | CASSTPSGRATEQYF
TRBJ1-1 | NA | TRBV9 | NA | TGTGCCAGCAGCGTAGGGGACGAGAACACTGAAGCTTTCTTT | CASSVGDENTEAFF
TRBJ2-1 | NA | TRBV5-1 | TRBD1 | TGCGCCAGCAGCTTGCGCGGACAGGGGGCGGGCAATGAGCAGTTCTTC | CASSLRGQGAGNEQFF
TRBJ2-2 | NA | TRBV7-9 | TRBD1 | TGTGCCAGCAGCCCACGGGACAGGGGGTTGAACGGGGAGCTGTTTTTT | CASSPRDRGLNGELFF
TRBJ1-4 | NA | TRBV2 | TRBD1 | TGTGCCAGCAGGGGGAGGCGACAGGGCGGTAATGAAAAACTGTTTTTT | CASRGRRQGGNEKLFF
TRBJ1-1 | NA | TRBV7-2 | NA | TGTGCCAGCAGCTTAGGGACAATGAACACTGAAGCTTTCTTT | CASSLGTMNTEAFF
TRBJ2-7 | NA | TRBV7-9 | TRBD1 | TGTGCCAGCAGCTCAAGGGACAGGGAATTCTACGAGCAGTACTTC | CASSSRDREFYEQYF
TRBJ1-2 | NA | TRBV7-9 | NA | TGTGCCAGCAGCCCGTCTTTGGAAAATGGCTACACCTTC | CASSPSLENGYTF
TRBJ1-1 | NA | TRBV27 | TRBD1 | TGTGCCAGCAGTTTGACAGGGGGCAGGATGAACACTGAAGCTTTCTTT | CASSLTGGRMNTEAFF
TRBJ2-3 | NA | TRBV28 | TRBD1 | TGTGCCAGCAGCTCCGGGGACAGTAGCACAGATACGCAGTATTTT | CASSSGDSSTDTQYF